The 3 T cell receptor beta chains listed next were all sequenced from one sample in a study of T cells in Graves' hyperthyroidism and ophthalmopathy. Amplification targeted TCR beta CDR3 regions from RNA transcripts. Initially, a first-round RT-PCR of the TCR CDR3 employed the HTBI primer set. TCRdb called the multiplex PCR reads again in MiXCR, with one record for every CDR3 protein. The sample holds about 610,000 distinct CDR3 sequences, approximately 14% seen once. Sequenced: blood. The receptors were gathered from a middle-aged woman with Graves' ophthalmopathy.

The CDR3 spells CASSYSTGLVGELFF. The CDR3 DNA reads as TGTGCCAGCAGTTACTCAACCGGGCTTGTCGGGGAGCTGTTTTTT. V usage is TRBV6-5 and J usage is TRBJ2-2, with unresolved D. Trimming took off 0 bases at V and 7 bases at J, with 12 bases between the two ends. There are 15 residues in the CDR3. Germline V CDR1 and CDR2: MNHEY, SVGAGI.

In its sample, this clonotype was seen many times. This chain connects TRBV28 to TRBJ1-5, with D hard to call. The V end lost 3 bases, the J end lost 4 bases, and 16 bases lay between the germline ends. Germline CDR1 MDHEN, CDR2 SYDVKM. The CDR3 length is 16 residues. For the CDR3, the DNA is TGTGCCAGCAGTTTCTCAAGGGTTCCGGGGAATCAGCCCCAGCATTTT. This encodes CASSFSRVPGNQPQHF.

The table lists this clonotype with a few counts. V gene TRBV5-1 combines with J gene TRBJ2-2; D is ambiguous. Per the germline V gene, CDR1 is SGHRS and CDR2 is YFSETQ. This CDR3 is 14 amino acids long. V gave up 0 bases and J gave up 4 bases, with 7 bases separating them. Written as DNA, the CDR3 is TGCGCCAGCAGCTTGGCCGAGGTCACCGGGGAGCTGTTTTTT. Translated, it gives CASSLAEVTGELFF.